One and the same sample provided the 21 T cell receptor beta chains below, sequenced in a study of T cells in Graves' hyperthyroidism and ophthalmopathy. Amplified TCR beta CDR3 regions derived from RNA transcripts. The TCR CDR3 was amplified in a first-round RT-PCR using the HTBI primer set. TCRdb fed the multiplex PCR reads into MiXCR, producing one record per CDR3 protein. The sample lists some 350,000 distinct CDR3 sequences; roughly 25% were seen once. Sequenced material: blood. These receptors were obtained from a man aged 45-60 years with Graves' hyperthyroidism.

This clonotype showed up many times. This chain uses TRBV5-1 with TRBJ1-2; TRBD1 is a possible D gene (6 bases). The V end was cut by 3 bases, the J end by 2 bases, with 14 bases between. There are 15 residues in the CDR3. Germline CDR1 is SGHRS and CDR2 is YFSETQ. CDR3 amino acids: CASSWARGKNYGYTF. In DNA form, the CDR3 reads TGCGCCAGCAGCTGGGCTAGGGGGAAGAACTATGGCTACACCTTC.

In this sample, this clonotype turned up many times. This chain joins TRBV7-2 and TRBJ2-4; D ambiguous. CDR1 and CDR2 (germline): SGHTA, FQGNSA. The CDR3 length is 15 residues. V shed 5 bases and J shed 0 bases, with 11 bases lying between them. The CDR3 DNA is TGTGCCAGCAGCGCCACGCCTCTAGCCAAAAACATTCAGTACTTC. This codes for CASSATPLAKNIQYF.

This clonotype was seen more than once but under ten times. The CDR3 nucleotides are TGTGCCAGCAGCTTGGGGATGGTTAGCTCCTACGAGCAGTACTTC. It yields the protein CASSLGMVSSYEQYF. The genes are TRBV5-6 and TRBJ2-7; D is uncertain. The V gene lost 0 bases and the J gene lost 0 bases, with 10 bases spanning the gap. The CDR3 covers 15 residues. Germline CDR1 is SGHDT and CDR2 is YYEEEE.

V usage is TRBV6-1 and J usage is TRBJ2-2; D gene uncertain. The length of the CDR3 is 12 residues. The germline CDR1 and CDR2 sequences are MNHNS and SASEGT. The germline V and J ends were trimmed by 11 bases and 2 bases, with 9 bases remaining between them. CDR3 DNA: TGTGCCTGTACACCAAACACCGGGGAGCTGTTTTTT. This encodes CACTPNTGELFF.

This clonotype appeared a few times. The chain joins TRBV18 to TRBJ1-1; TRBD1 matches at 9 bases. V shed 4 bases and J 5 bases; nucleotides not matched to a gene: 5. Germline V gene data show CDR1 as KGHSH and CDR2 as LQKENI. The CDR3 sequence is 14 residues long. The CDR3 DNA reads TGTGCCAGCTCACAGGGACAGGGATATACTGAAGCTTTCTTT. Amino acid sequence: CASSQGQGYTEAFF. Combining the CDR3 with reference TRBV18 and TRBJ1-1 gives the whole variable domain NAGVMQNPRHLVRRRGQEARLRCSPMKGHSHVYWYRQLPEEGLKFMVYLQKENIIDESGMPKERFSAEFPKEGPSILRIQQVVRGDSAAYFCASSQGQGYTEAFFGQGTRLTVV.

The chain recombines TRBV29-1 with TRBJ2-1; no reliable D call. V was pared by 3 bases and J by 7 bases, with 7 bases between. The germline CDR1 and CDR2 sequences are SQVTM and ANQGSEA. CDR3 length: 11 amino acids. As DNA, the CDR3 is TGCAGCGTTGAGCTGTGGAATGAGCAGTTCTTC. It specifies CSVELWNEQFF.

The V gene is TRBV11-2, the J gene TRBJ2-5, with a tentative D call TRBD1 (6 bases). CDR1 is SGHAT, CDR2 FQNNGV, per germline. The germline V and J ends were trimmed by 1 base and 1 base, with 13 bases remaining between them. The CDR3 extends over 16 amino acids. CDR3 bases: TGTGCCAGCAGCTTAGGTGGACAGACCCGCCAAGAGACCCAGTACTTC. Amino acids: CASSLGGQTRQETQYF.

This clonotype was seen at least ten times. The V gene is TRBV6-2 or TRBV6-3, the J gene TRBJ2-3; D unclear. The CDR3 has 13 amino acids. The V end lost 7 bases, the J end lost 2 bases, and 10 bases lay between the germline ends. Germline V lookup: CDR1 MNHEY, CDR2 SVGEGT. CDR3 DNA sequence: TGTGCCAGCAAATTCAGCTACACAGATACGCAGTATTTT. Translated, it gives CASKFSYTDTQYF.

This clonotype was picked up many times. The genes are TRBV6-1 and TRBJ2-1; a possible D gene is TRBD2 (6 bases). Germline-derived CDR1 and CDR2 are MNHNS and SASEGT. Trimming cost V 2 bases and J 1 base, with 15 bases left between them. The CDR3 has 17 amino acids. Here the CDR3 reads CASSEMASARSYNEQFF. CDR3 nucleotide sequence: TGTGCCAGCAGTGAAATGGCTAGCGCCAGATCCTACAATGAGCAGTTCTTC.

This clonotype was counted ten times or more. The rearrangement joins TRBV7-3 to TRBJ2-7; 7 bases are a match to TRBD1. Germline lookup yields CDR1 SGHTA and CDR2 FQGTGA. The CDR3 is 16 amino acids. V shed 5 bases and J 2 bases; nucleotides not matched to a gene: 12. The CDR3 DNA reads as TGTGCCAGCAGCCGCACCTTGACAGGGCATACCTACGAGCAGTACTTC. It specifies CASSRTLTGHTYEQYF.

This chain links TRBV19 with TRBJ1-1; no reliable D call. V dropped 5 bases and J dropped 6 bases, with 7 bases sitting between them. This CDR3 spans 11 amino acids. Germline CDR1 LNHDA, CDR2 SQIVND (reference sequence). For the CDR3, the DNA is TGTGCCAGTAGTGGGAGATCTGAAGCTTTCTTT. Its protein product is CASSGRSEAFF. The full variable domain, in which reference TRBV19 and TRBJ1-1 provide the parts outside the CDR3, is DGGITQSPKYLFRKEGQNVTLSCEQNLNHDAMYWYRQDPGQGLRLIYYSQIVNDFQKGDIAEGYSVSREKKESFPLTVTSAQKNPTAFYLCASSGRSEAFFGQGTRLTVV.

The chain employs TRBV7-2 and TRBJ2-4, with D possibly being TRBD2 (5 bases). V lost 1 base to trimming and J lost 2 bases, with 18 bases between them. The CDR3 has 18 residues. Germline V gene data show CDR1 as SGHTA and CDR2 as FQGNSA. The CDR3, as DNA: TGTGCCAGCAGCTTAGTGTTCTTAGAGGGCCTATCCAAAAACATTCAGTACTTC. Amino acid sequence: CASSLVFLEGLSKNIQYF.

This clonotype was found a few times. The chain employs TRBV5-1 and TRBJ1-4; 12 bases fit TRBD1. The CDR3 spans 17 residues. Looked up from germline, CDR1 is SGHRS and CDR2 is YFSETQ. After removal of 4 bases from V and 12 bases from J, the junction contained 16 bases not matched to a gene. The CDR3 nucleotides read TGCGCCAGCAGCCCGGGACAGGGGGCGAACCTCGTCGAGGAACTGTTTTTT. Its protein is CASSPGQGANLVEELFF.

Turning to this clonotype: The germline gene is not matched at one end of the junction; a read error may be the cause. The rearrangement links TRBV12-3 or TRBV12-4 to TRBJ2-1, with TRBD2 matching over 7 bases. The CDR3 spans 14 residues. The CDR3, as DNA: TGTGCCAGCAGTTTACTTGCTAGCGGCAATGAGCAGCTCTTC. Residues: CASSLLASGNEQLF.

This clonotype was counted a few times. CDR3 in DNA: TGTGCCAGCAGCGTAGGGGACAGGGACAGGGAGACCCAGTACTTC. As protein: CASSVGDRDRETQYF. The chain employs TRBV9 and TRBJ2-5, with 9 positions matching TRBD1. V lost 0 bases to trimming and J lost 5 bases; unmatched junction nucleotides: 5. This CDR3 is built from 15 residues. The V gene's germline CDR1 is SGDLS and CDR2 YYNGEE. The variable domain in full, completed from reference TRBV9 and TRBJ2-5, reads DSGVTQTPKHLITATGQRVTLRCSPRSGDLSVYWYQQSLDQGLQFLIQYYNGEERAKGNILERFSAQQFPDLHSELNLSSLELGDSALYFCASSVGDRDRETQYFGPGTRLLVL.

Many counts were recorded for this clonotype. The chain is built from TRBV12-3 or TRBV12-4 and TRBJ2-3; 9 nucleotides line up with TRBD1. Trimming at V came to 6 bases and at J to 2 bases, leaving 9 bases not matched to a gene. The length of the CDR3 is 16 residues. CDR3 residues: CASSRSWTGDTDTQYF. In DNA, the CDR3 is TGTGCCAGCAGCCGGAGCTGGACAGGGGACACAGATACGCAGTATTTT.

This clonotype was recorded at least ten times. The chain uses TRBV28 and TRBJ2-1; the D gene is possibly TRBD2 (6 bases). This CDR3 has 17 residues. Germline V gene lookup returns CDR1 MDHEN and CDR2 SYDVKM. The V end was cut by 6 bases, the J end by 5 bases, with 23 bases between. Written as DNA, the CDR3 is TGTGCCAGCAGCCCCCTTCTAGTAGCGGAGTGGGACAATGAGCAGTTCTTC. Amino acids: CASSPLLVAEWDNEQFF.

The chain uses TRBV4-2 and TRBJ2-2; D is undetermined. V dropped 4 bases and J dropped 0 bases, with 6 bases sitting between them. This CDR3 has 14 residues. The germline gives CDR1 LGHNA, CDR2 YNFKEQ. The CDR3 DNA reads TGTGCCAGCAGCCCCGACACGAACACCGGGGAGCTGTTTTTT. This gives the protein CASSPDTNTGELFF.

This clonotype was recorded a few times. V usage is TRBV11-2 and J usage is TRBJ2-7, with TRBD2 matching 10 bases. CDR3 length equals 14 residues. The V gene end was trimmed by 5 bases and the J gene end by 2 bases; junction bases not matched to a gene: 3. Germline values: CDR1 SGHAT, CDR2 FQNNGV. CDR3 residues: CASSESGRAYEQYF. For the CDR3, the DNA is TGTGCCAGCAGCGAAAGCGGGAGGGCCTACGAGCAGTACTTC.

This clonotype was seen more than once but under ten times. This chain joins TRBV24-1 and TRBJ1-1; a weak D match, TRBD1 (6 bases). The V and J ends lost 8 bases and 2 bases respectively, with 11 bases between them. The CDR3 is 13 amino acids. Germline V lookup: CDR1 KGHDR, CDR2 SFDVKD. The DNA for the CDR3 is TGTGCCACCAAAAAGGACAGCAACACTGAAGCTTTCTTT. This translates into CATKKDSNTEAFF.

This clonotype was seen a few times. The rearrangement uses TRBV9 and TRBJ2-3; D is undetermined. The CDR3 is made up of 14 amino acids. Trimming took off 0 bases at V and 4 bases at J, with 9 bases between the two ends. The germline gives CDR1 SGDLS, CDR2 YYNGEE. CDR3 region: CASSVVSDPDTQYF. In DNA form, the CDR3 reads TGTGCCAGCAGCGTAGTGAGCGATCCAGATACGCAGTATTTT.